Below are 27 T cell receptor beta chains sequenced from a single sample in a study of patients and donors after allogeneic stem cell transplantation. TCRdb re-derived calls from the RT-PCR reads in MiXCR, one entry per CDR3 protein. The profile covers under 200,000 distinct CDR3 sequences, with approximately 30% appearing a single time and roughly 3% taken by the ten largest. The specimen sequenced was blood, either unsorted or a sorted T cell fraction (not recorded which). The source of these receptors is a human donor who was either an allogeneic HSCT recipient or a stem cell or donor lymphocyte infusion donor (not recorded which). It is not recorded whose cells these are; they may come from a transplant donor.

The chain uses TRBV6-6 and TRBJ2-1; 12 positions agree with TRBD2. Germline CDR1 and CDR2: MNHNY and SVGAGI (reference sequence). J lost 6 bases, V lost 3 bases, and 3 bases had no gene match. CDR3 size: 15 residues. Here the CDR3 DNA reads TGTGCCAGCAGTTATAAGGGACTAGCGGGCAATGAGCAGTTCTTC. As protein: CASSYKGLAGNEQFF.

This sequence joins TRBV7-6 and TRBJ2-7, with 8 nucleotides matching TRBD2. The germline V gene encodes CDR1 SGHVS and CDR2 FNYEAQ. The CDR3 spans 15 residues. V was clipped by 4 bases and J by 2 bases; unmatched bases: 7. As DNA, the CDR3 is TGTGCCAGCAGCTCCCCAGCGGGAGCCGCCTACGAGCAGTACTTC. Residues: CASSSPAGAAYEQYF.

This clonotype was counted at least ten times. The chain carries TRBV20-1 and TRBJ1-5; a possible D gene is TRBD1 (5 bases). The CDR3 runs to 13 residues. Germline V gives CDR1 DFQATT, CDR2 SNEGSKA (reference sequence). The ends were cut back, 2 bases at V and 5 bases at J, with 10 bases in the middle. The CDR3 sequence: CSARFQGDQPQHF. The DNA for the CDR3 is TGCAGTGCTAGATTCCAGGGCGATCAGCCCCAGCATTTT.

The V call is TRBV6-5, the J call TRBJ1-5; D remains ambiguous. The CDR3 is 13 amino acids. The germline V gene has CDR1 MNHEY and CDR2 SVGAGI. The V end was cut by 5 bases, the J end by 4 bases, with 9 bases between. CDR3 protein: CASSKRLNQPQHF. CDR3 nucleotides: TGTGCCAGCAGTAAACGGCTGAATCAGCCCCAGCATTTT.

This clonotype was seen repeatedly, ten times or more. The chain links TRBV20-1 to TRBJ1-2, with a possible D match to TRBD1 (6 bases). The CDR3 sequence is 12 residues long. The V and J ends lost 1 base and 8 bases respectively, with 11 bases between them. Per germline, CDR1 DFQATT and CDR2 SNEGSKA (reference sequence). CDR3 DNA sequence: TGCAGTGCTAGAGCACAGGGCGAAGGCTACACCTTC. This codes for CSARAQGEGYTF.

This clonotype was counted a few times. The V and J genes are TRBV5-1 and TRBJ2-7; D is perhaps TRBD2 (6 bases). The CDR3 extends over 15 amino acids. V gave up 5 bases and J gave up 0 bases, with 15 bases separating them. Germline V gene data show CDR1 as SGHRS and CDR2 as YFSETQ. This CDR3 is CASSSSVGSSYEQYF. The DNA for the CDR3 is TGCGCCAGCAGTTCTAGCGTGGGGAGCTCCTACGAGCAGTACTTC.

This chain connects TRBV12-3 or TRBV12-4 to TRBJ2-7, with D perhaps assigned TRBD1 or TRBD2 (5 bases each). The CDR3 covers 18 residues. V was trimmed by 3 bases and J by 3 bases, leaving 24 bases between them. The CDR3 DNA follows: TGTGCCAGCAGTTTTGCCCTGGGGGATAGCGTGTACTACTACGAGCAGTACTTC. The encoded protein is CASSFALGDSVYYYEQYF.

This chain connects TRBV6-5 to TRBJ2-3, with a weak D call TRBD2 (5 bases). The CDR3 loop spans 16 amino acids. V lost 2 bases to trimming and J lost 1 base, with 13 bases between them. Germline loops: CDR1 MNHEY, CDR2 SVGAGI. In nucleotides, the CDR3 is TGTGCCAGCAGTTACCTCCTAGCTCTGGGCACAGATACGCAGTATTTT. Its protein product is CASSYLLALGTDTQYF.

The sample holds a few counts of this clonotype. This chain connects TRBV12-3 or TRBV12-4 to TRBJ2-7; 7 bases are shared with TRBD2. With 6 bases clipped from V and 5 bases from J, the junction kept 10 bases outside the gene matches. CDR3 length: 14 residues. The CDR3 reads CASRPWEGHNEQYF. In nucleotides, the CDR3 is TGTGCCAGCAGGCCATGGGAGGGCCATAACGAGCAGTACTTC.

The sample holds a few counts of this clonotype. The J gene is TRBJ2-2, the V gene TRBV13; 8 bases line up with TRBD1. The length of the CDR3 is 16 residues. Germline lookup yields CDR1 PRHDT and CDR2 FYEKMQ (reference sequence). J lost 3 bases, V lost 8 bases, and 11 bases had no gene match. The CDR3 spells CASGVNRGADTGELFF. For the CDR3, the DNA is TGTGCCAGCGGTGTTAACAGGGGGGCCGACACCGGGGAGCTGTTTTTT.

V gene TRBV20-1 combines with J gene TRBJ1-6, with 7 bases fitting TRBD1. The CDR3 is made up of 15 amino acids. Germline lookup yields CDR1 DFQATT and CDR2 SNEGSKA (reference sequence). V was pared by 4 bases and J by 7 bases, with 10 bases of the junction left unmatched. The CDR3 is CSANYDREVNSPLHF. CDR3 DNA: TGCAGTGCTAACTATGACAGGGAGGTGAATTCACCCCTCCACTTT.

This clonotype occurred a few times. The J gene is TRBJ2-7, the V gene TRBV6-5; 7 nucleotides agree with TRBD2. Per germline, CDR1 MNHEY and CDR2 SVGAGI. There are 15 residues in the CDR3. V lost 5 bases, J lost 1 base, and 8 bases stayed unmatched. The CDR3 loop is CASSQTVSGSYEQYF. The CDR3 DNA is TGTGCCAGCAGTCAGACCGTTAGCGGGTCCTACGAGCAGTACTTC.

This clonotype was picked up a small number of times. The gene calls are TRBV7-3 and TRBJ2-3; 10 nucleotides align to TRBD2. The CDR3 is made up of 16 amino acids. Germline V gene data show CDR1 as SGHTA and CDR2 as FQGTGA. V lost 5 bases and J lost 4; bases outside the gene matches: 9. The CDR3 here is CASSPQPLAGADTQYF. The CDR3 DNA reads as TGTGCCAGCAGCCCGCAACCCCTAGCGGGAGCAGATACGCAGTATTTT.

The chain uses TRBV11-2 and TRBJ2-5; D may match TRBD1 or TRBD2 (6 bases each). Germline V CDR1 and CDR2: SGHAT, FQNNGV. The CDR3 is 14 amino acids. Trimming left V 4 bases short and J 5 bases short, with 14 bases between. The CDR3 is CASSSRLGGETQYF. The CDR3 DNA follows: TGTGCCAGCAGCTCACGACTAGGGGGGGAGACCCAGTACTTC.

This sequence joins TRBV28 and TRBJ1-1; perhaps TRBD1 as D (5 bases). Germline-derived CDR1 and CDR2 are MDHEN and SYDVKM. The CDR3 spans 17 residues. V was pared by 2 bases and J by 0 bases, with 16 bases between. The CDR3 is CASSLPISGTLNTEAFF. The CDR3 DNA reads as TGTGCCAGCAGTTTACCCATTAGTGGGACCCTGAACACTGAAGCTTTCTTT.

This chain uses TRBV10-3 with TRBJ2-3; no reliable D call. The CDR3 has 13 amino acids. Deletions cut 4 bases from V and 5 bases from J, with 10 bases between. In germline, CDR1 is ENHRY, CDR2 SYGVKD. This CDR3 is CAISGRAIDTQYF. The CDR3 coding sequence is TGTGCCATCAGTGGCCGGGCCATAGATACGCAGTATTTT.

CDR3 sequence (DNA): TGTGCCAGCAGTTTTGCAGGGGGGGGAGATGAAGCTTTCTTT. This sequence encodes CASSFAGGGDEAFF. The chain links TRBV28 to TRBJ1-1, with TRBD1 identical over 7 bases. The CDR3 is 14 residues long. J gave up 7 bases and V 3 bases, and 8 bases lay outside the gene matches. In germline, CDR1 is MDHEN, CDR2 SYDVKM.

A few counts support this clonotype. V and J are TRBV7-9 and TRBJ1-4; no clear D gene. V dropped 5 bases and J dropped 8 bases, with 9 bases sitting between them. The CDR3 extends over 12 amino acids. Per germline, CDR1 SEHNR and CDR2 FQNEAQ (reference sequence). CDR3 sequence reads: CASSPQPEKLFF. The DNA of the CDR3 is TGTGCCAGCAGCCCGCAGCCAGAAAAACTGTTTTTT.

This sequence joins TRBV6-5 and TRBJ2-7, with 7 bases lining up with TRBD1. This CDR3 has 16 amino acids. The germline CDR1 and CDR2 sequences are MNHEY and SVGAGI. Unmatched junction bases numbered 11, after V lost 6 bases and J lost 0 bases. CDR3 protein: CASRNAPWTGSYEQYF. CDR3 coding DNA: TGTGCCAGCAGAAACGCCCCTTGGACAGGCTCCTACGAGCAGTACTTC.

The chain links TRBV20-1 to TRBJ2-3, with 10 nucleotides matching TRBD2. The CDR3 spans 15 residues. Germline V lookup: CDR1 DFQATT, CDR2 SNEGSKA (reference sequence). V gave up 5 bases and J gave up 0 bases; unmatched junction bases: 5. CDR3 DNA sequence: TGCAGTGCTGGCCGGACTAGCGGTAGCACAGATACGCAGTATTTT. It codes for CSAGRTSGSTDTQYF.

This clonotype was detected only a few times. The rearrangement joins TRBV20-1 to TRBJ1-3; 10 positions match TRBD1. The junction had 4 bases not matched to a gene; V was cut back by 3 bases and J by 2 bases. The length of the CDR3 is 15 residues. Germline-derived CDR1 and CDR2 are DFQATT and SNEGSKA (reference sequence). The CDR3 coding sequence is TGCAGTGCTAGGGGGACAGGGGCAACTGGAAACACCATATATTTT. As protein: CSARGTGATGNTIYF.

In this sample, this clonotype turned up many times. V gene TRBV12-3 or TRBV12-4 combines with J gene TRBJ1-5, with D uncertain. V was cut by 6 bases and J by 3 bases, with 6 bases left in between. CDR3 length: 12 amino acids. CDR3 loop: CASSRNNQPQHF. CDR3 coding DNA: TGTGCCAGCAGCAGGAACAATCAGCCCCAGCATTTT.

The chain uses TRBV12-3 or TRBV12-4 and TRBJ1-2; unclear D gene. The CDR3 runs 13 residues. Trimming removed 5 bases from V and 0 bases from J, with 7 bases in between. DNA of the CDR3: TGTGCCAGCAGTCTCCTCTCTAACTATGGCTACACCTTC. It translates to CASSLLSNYGYTF.

This sequence joins TRBV6-2 or TRBV6-3 and TRBJ2-1, with TRBD1 matching 7 bases. V shed 0 bases and J 3 bases; nucleotides not matched to a gene: 5. The germline V gene has CDR1 MNHEY and CDR2 SVGEGT. The CDR3 totals 16 residues. Here the CDR3 reads CASSYSWTGRYNEQFF. In DNA form, the CDR3 reads TGTGCCAGCAGTTACTCATGGACAGGTCGCTACAATGAGCAGTTCTTC.

The chain joins TRBV13 to TRBJ1-2; no clear D. The germline gives CDR1 PRHDT, CDR2 FYEKMQ (reference sequence). The V and J ends lost 4 bases and 7 bases respectively, with 25 bases between them. The CDR3 sequence is 17 residues long. CDR3 DNA sequence: TGTGCCAGCAGCTCCCGAGGCTTAGGACCTGACTATGGTGGCTACACCTTC. This encodes CASSSRGLGPDYGGYTF.

CDR3 amino acids: CASSFRWLADETDTQYF. The CDR3, as DNA: TGTGCCAGCAGTTTCCGGTGGCTAGCGGACGAAACGGATACGCAGTATTTT. This chain joins TRBV12-3 or TRBV12-4 and TRBJ2-3; the match to TRBD2 covers 7 bases. This CDR3 comprises 17 residues. V lost 3 bases to trimming and J lost 6 bases; unmatched junction nucleotides: 15.

V is TRBV4-1 and J is TRBJ2-5, with D maybe TRBD1 (6 bases). Germline lookup yields CDR1 MGHRA and CDR2 YSYEKL. There are 18 residues in the CDR3. Trimming removed 1 base from V and 2 bases from J, with 20 bases in between. Here the CDR3 reads CASSQVYQGSALQETQYF. The CDR3 DNA reads TGCGCCAGCAGCCAAGTATACCAGGGGAGCGCCTTACAAGAGACCCAGTACTTC.